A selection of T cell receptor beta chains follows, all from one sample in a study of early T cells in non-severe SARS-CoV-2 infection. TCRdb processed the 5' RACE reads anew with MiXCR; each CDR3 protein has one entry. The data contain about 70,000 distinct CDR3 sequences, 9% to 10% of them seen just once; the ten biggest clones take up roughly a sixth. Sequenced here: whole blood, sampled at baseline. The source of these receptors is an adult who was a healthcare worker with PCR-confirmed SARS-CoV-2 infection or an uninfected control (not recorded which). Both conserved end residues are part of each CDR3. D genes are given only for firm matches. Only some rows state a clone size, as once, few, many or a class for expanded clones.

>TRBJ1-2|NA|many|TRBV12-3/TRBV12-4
TGTGCCAGCAGTTTAGGATTGGCAGGGGCTGACTATGGCTACACCTTC
CASSLGLAGADYGYTF
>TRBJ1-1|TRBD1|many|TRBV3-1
TGTGCCAGCAGCAAAGAGGGGACAGGGGGCACTGAAGCTTTCTTT
CASSKEGTGGTEAFF
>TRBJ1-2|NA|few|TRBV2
TGTGCCAGCAGTGAAACCCCGGCGGGGGGGAATGGCTACACCTTC
CASSETPAGGNGYTF
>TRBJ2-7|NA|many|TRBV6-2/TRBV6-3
TGTGCCAGCAGTCCTTCCCAAGTCGAGCAGTACTTC
CASSPSQVEQYF
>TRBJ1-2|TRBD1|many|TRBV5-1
TGCGCCAGCAGCACCGGGACAGGGACTACCTATGGCTACACCTTC
CASSTGTGTTYGYTF
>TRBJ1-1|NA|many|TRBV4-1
TGCGCCAGCAGCCAAGTGCCCGGTGGCGGCACTGAAGCTTTCTTT
CASSQVPGGGTEAFF
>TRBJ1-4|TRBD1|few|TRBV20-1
TGCAGTAGTGTAAGGACAGGATTTGATGAAAAACTGTTTTTT
CSSVRTGFDEKLFF
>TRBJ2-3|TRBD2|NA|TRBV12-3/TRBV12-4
TGTGCCAGCAGGCCGGCCGGCGGGAGAGGGACAGATACGCAGTATTTT
CASRPAGGRGTDTQYF
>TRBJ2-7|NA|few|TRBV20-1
TGCAGTGCTAGCGTACAGGGTTATGAGCAGTACTTC
CSASVQGYEQYF
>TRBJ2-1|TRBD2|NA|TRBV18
TGTGCCAGCTCACTGTCCCCGGGACTAGACAATGAGCAGTTCTTC
CASSLSPGLDNEQFF
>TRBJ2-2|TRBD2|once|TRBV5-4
TGTACCAGCACCGGAGAGCGGGACGGGGAGCTGTTTTTT
CTSTGERDGELFF
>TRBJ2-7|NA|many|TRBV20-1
TGCAGTGCTCCGACGGGAAACTACGAGCAGTACTTC
CSAPTGNYEQYF
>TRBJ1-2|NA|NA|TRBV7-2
TGTGCCAGCAGCCGAGGGGCTCGGGGCCCCCTTAACTATGGCTACACCTTC
CASSRGARGPLNYGYTF
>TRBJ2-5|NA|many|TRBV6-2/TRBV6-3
TGTGCCAGCAAGGACCCGTCAGAGACCCAGTACTTC
CASKDPSETQYF
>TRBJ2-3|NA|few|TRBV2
TGTGCCAGCAGTGAAGCGCTTCTAGAGCGTGTTAACACAGATACGCAGTATTTT
CASSEALLERVNTDTQYF
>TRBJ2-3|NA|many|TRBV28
TGTGCCAGCAGTATAAGGGAGTCTCGATATACAGATACGCAGTATTTT
CASSIRESRYTDTQYF
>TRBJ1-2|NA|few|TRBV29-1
TGCAGCGCCGCCGGGGGGGGATCTCATGGCTACACCTTC
CSAAGGGSHGYTF
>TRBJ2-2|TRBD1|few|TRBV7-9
TGTGCCAGCAGCGCATACAGGGGGCGCAGGGACGGGGAGCTGTTTTTT
CASSAYRGRRDGELFF
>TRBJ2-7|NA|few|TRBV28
TGTGCCAGCAGTTCCCCTGGACCCTACGTTGAGCAGTACTTC
CASSSPGPYVEQYF
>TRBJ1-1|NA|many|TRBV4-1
TGCGCCAGCAGTAGAGGATGGGTGAACACTGAAGCTTTCTTT
CASSRGWVNTEAFF
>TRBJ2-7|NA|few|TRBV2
TGTGCCAGCATTCCCGGTCTGGGAGTCGGGGGCTACGAGCAGTACTTC
CASIPGLGVGGYEQYF
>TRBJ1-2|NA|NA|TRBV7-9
TGTGCCAGCAGCCCCAGTTTGAACTATGGCTACACCTTC
CASSPSLNYGYTF
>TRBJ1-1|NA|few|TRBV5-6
TGTGCCAGCAGCTTACTGGGACACCCGGACGCTTTCTTT
CASSLLGHPDAFF
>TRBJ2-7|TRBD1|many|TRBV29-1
TGCAGCGTTGGAGGACAGGGGGCAAGAGAGCAGTACTTC
CSVGGQGAREQYF
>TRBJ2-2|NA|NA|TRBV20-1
TGCAGTGCTACCAGGGGGGCCGGGGAGCTGTTTTTT
CSATRGAGELFF
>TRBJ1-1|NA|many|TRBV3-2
TGTGCCAGCAGTCAGAAAGGGCGGGTTTCTGTCACTGAAGCTTTCTTT
CASSQKGRVSVTEAFF
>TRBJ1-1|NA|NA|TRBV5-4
TGTGCCAGCAGCTTGGAACCGACCAGTACGAACACTGAAGCTTTCTTT
CASSLEPTSTNTEAFF
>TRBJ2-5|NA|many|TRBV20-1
TGCAGTGCCACCGGGACATTCCAAGAGACCCAGTACTTC
CSATGTFQETQYF
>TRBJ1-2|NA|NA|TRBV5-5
TGTGCCAGCAACCGGCGCGACATATACTATGGCTACACCTTC
CASNRRDIYYGYTF
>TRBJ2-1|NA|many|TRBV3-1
TGTGCCAGCAGCCACCGGAGGGAGTCACGCAATGAGCAGTTCTTC
CASSHRRESRNEQFF
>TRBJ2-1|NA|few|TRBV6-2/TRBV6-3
TGTGCCAGCAGTTACTCTCGGCGGCAAACCTACAATGAGCAGTTCTTC
CASSYSRRQTYNEQFF
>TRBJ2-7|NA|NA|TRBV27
TGTGCCAGCAGTATAGCTGCTTCTTACGGCTACGAGCAGTACTTC
CASSIAASYGYEQYF
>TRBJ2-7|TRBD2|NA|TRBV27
TGTGCCAGCAGTTTATTAGCGGGAGGGCGCGAGCAGTACTTC
CASSLLAGGREQYF
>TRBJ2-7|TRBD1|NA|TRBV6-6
TGTGCCAGCAGTTACCCCTCACAGGGGCCCAGCTCAGGCTCCTACGAGCAGTACTTC
CASSYPSQGPSSGSYEQYF
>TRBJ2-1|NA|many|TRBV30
TGTGCCTGGAGTGTACTTGCTAGCGTCGGTGAGCAGTTCTTC
CAWSVLASVGEQFF
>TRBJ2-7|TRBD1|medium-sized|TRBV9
TGTGCCAGCAGCGTATCCGTTACAGGGGACGAGCAGTACTTC
CASSVSVTGDEQYF
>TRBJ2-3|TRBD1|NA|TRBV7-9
TGTGCCAGCAGCTTTACAGGGGCCGTTTATCAAGATACGCAGTATTTT
CASSFTGAVYQDTQYF
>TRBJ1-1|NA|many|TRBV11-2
TGTGCCAGCAGCTTTGGGGGGGGAACTGAAGCTTTCTTT
CASSFGGGTEAFF
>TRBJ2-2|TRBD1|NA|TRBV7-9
TGTGCCAGCAGCTGGACAGGGGAGGAGGCCGGGGAGCTGTTTTTT
CASSWTGEEAGELFF
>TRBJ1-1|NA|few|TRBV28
TGTGCCAGCAGCTCTCGTCTCGAATTCTTT
CASSSRLEFF
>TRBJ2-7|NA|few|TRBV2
TGTGCCAGCGGATGGGATGCTCGGGACGAGCAGTACTTC
CASGWDARDEQYF
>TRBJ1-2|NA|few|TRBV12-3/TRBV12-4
TGTGCCAGCAGACCCAGCGCAGGGCTGGGTGGCTACACCTTC
CASRPSAGLGGYTF
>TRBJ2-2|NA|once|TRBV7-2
TGTGCCAGCAGCTTAGCTCAGCGGACCGGGGAGCTGTTTTTT
CASSLAQRTGELFF
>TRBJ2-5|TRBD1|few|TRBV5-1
TGCGCCAGCAGTTTGGGACAGGGTAGGGAGACCCAGTACTTC
CASSLGQGRETQYF